This TCR beta chain originates from a study of blood T cell repertoires in COVID-19. Assay used: immunoSEQ multiplex PCR; TCRdb lists only in-frame clones, some missing. The data contain about 200,000 clones, roughly 91% of them singletons. This clone was observed a single time. CDR1 is LNHDA, CDR2 SQIVND, per germline (reference sequence). Germline trimming cut 5 bases from V and 5 bases from J; bases unmatched to any gene: 3. The CDR3 covers 13 residues. The receptor's source is a man aged 35 to 55 with active or convalescent COVID-19. This chain links TRBV19 with TRBJ2-3, with 8 bases aligning to TRBD1. The specimen sequenced was peripheral blood. The CDR3 spells CASSSTGVDTQYF. In DNA form, the CDR3 reads TGTGCCAGTAGTTCGACAGGGGTAGATACGCAGTATTTT.